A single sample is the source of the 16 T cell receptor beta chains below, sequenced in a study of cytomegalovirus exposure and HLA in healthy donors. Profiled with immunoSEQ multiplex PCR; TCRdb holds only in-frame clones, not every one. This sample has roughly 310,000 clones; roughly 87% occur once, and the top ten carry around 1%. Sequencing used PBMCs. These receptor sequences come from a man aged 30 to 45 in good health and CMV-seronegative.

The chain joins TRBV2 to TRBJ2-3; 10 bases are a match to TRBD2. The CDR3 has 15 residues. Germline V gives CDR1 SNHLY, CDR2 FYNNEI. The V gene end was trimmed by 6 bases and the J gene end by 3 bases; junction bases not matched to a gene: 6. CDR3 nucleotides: TGTGCCAGCAGAAAAGCGGGGGGGCAAACAGATACGCAGTATTTT. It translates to CASRKAGGQTDTQYF.

The CDR3 sequence is CASSQENRGRDEGTIYF. DNA of the CDR3: TGCGCCAGCAGCCAAGAGAACAGGGGGCGAGACGAGGGGACCATATATTTT. V and J are TRBV4-3 and TRBJ1-3, with TRBD1 matching 9 bases. CDR1 is LGHNA, CDR2 YSLEER, per germline. The CDR3 has 17 residues. Trimming removed 0 bases from V and 10 bases from J; junction bases left unmatched: 13.

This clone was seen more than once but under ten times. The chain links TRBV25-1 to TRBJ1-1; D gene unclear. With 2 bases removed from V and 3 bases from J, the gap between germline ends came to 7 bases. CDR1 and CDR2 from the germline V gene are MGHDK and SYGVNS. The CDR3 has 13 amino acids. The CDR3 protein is CASSEGLHTEAFF. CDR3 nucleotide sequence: TGTGCCAGCAGTGAAGGACTACACACTGAAGCTTTCTTT.

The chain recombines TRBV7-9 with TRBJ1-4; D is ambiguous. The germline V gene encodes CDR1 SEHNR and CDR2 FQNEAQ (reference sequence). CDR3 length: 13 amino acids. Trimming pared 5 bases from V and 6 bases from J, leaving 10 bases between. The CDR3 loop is CASSGSADEKLFF. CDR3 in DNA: TGTGCCAGCAGCGGTTCGGCGGATGAAAAACTGTTTTTT.

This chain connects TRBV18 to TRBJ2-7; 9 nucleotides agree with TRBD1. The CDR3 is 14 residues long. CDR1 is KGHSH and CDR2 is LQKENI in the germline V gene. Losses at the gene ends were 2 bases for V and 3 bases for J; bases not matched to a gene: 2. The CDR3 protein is CASSPKTGGYEQYF. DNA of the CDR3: TGTGCCAGCTCACCAAAGACAGGGGGCTACGAGCAGTACTTC.

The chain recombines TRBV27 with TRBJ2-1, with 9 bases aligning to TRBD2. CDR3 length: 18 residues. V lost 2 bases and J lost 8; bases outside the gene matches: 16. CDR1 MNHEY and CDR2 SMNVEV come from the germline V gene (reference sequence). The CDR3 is CASSLPAVSGGPGDEQFF. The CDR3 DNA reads TGTGCCAGCAGTTTACCCGCGGTAAGCGGGGGGCCGGGGGATGAGCAGTTCTTC.

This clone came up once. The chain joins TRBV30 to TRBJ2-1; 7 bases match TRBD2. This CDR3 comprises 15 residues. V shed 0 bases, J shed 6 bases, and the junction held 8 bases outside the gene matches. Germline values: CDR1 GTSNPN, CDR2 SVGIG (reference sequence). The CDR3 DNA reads TGTGCCTGGAGTGTTCTACTAGCGTATGGCAATGAGCAGTTCTTC. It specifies CAWSVLLAYGNEQFF.

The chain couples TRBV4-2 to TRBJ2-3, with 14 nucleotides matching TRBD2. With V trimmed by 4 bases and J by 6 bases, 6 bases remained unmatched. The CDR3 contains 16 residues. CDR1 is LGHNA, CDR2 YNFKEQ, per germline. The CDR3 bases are TGTGCCAGCAGCCCGCGACTAGCGGGGGGGCCGGATACGCAGTATTTT. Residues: CASSPRLAGGPDTQYF.

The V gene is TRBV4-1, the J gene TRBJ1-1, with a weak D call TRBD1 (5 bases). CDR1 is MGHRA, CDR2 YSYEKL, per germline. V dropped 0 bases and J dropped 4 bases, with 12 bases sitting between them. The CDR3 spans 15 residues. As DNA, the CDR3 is TGCGCCAGCAGCCAAGATGGAAGGGGTGGCACTGAAGCTTTCTTT. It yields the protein CASSQDGRGGTEAFF.

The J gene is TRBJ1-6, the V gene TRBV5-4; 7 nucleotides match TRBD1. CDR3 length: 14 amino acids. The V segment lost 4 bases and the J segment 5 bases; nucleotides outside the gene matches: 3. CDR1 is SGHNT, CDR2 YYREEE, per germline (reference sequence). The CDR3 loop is CASSPTGDNSPLHF. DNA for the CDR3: TGTGCCAGCAGCCCCACAGGGGATAATTCACCCCTCCACTTT.

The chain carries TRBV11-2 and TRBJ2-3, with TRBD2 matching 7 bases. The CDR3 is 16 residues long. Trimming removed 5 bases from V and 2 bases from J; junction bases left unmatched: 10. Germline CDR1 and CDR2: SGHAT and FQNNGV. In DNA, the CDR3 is TGTGCCAGCAGCCACACTAGCGACAAGAACACAGATACGCAGTATTTT. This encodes CASSHTSDKNTDTQYF.

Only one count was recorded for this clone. The CDR3: CASSEEGLAPNEQFF. In nucleotides, the CDR3 is TGTGCCAGCAGTGAAGAGGGACTAGCTCCTAATGAGCAGTTCTTC. The gene calls are TRBV2 and TRBJ2-1; 9 nucleotides agree with TRBD2. With V trimmed by 1 base and J by 7 bases, 5 bases remained unmatched. The CDR3 loop spans 15 amino acids. Germline loops: CDR1 SNHLY, CDR2 FYNNEI.

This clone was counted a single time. The CDR3 protein is CASSPIWTGGDYGYTF. DNA for the CDR3: TGTGCCAGCAGCCCCATCTGGACAGGGGGCGACTATGGCTACACCTTC. The chain uses TRBV11-2 and TRBJ1-2, with 11 bases fitting TRBD1. V was pared by 5 bases and J by 3 bases, with 8 bases of the junction left unmatched. Per the germline V gene, CDR1 is SGHAT and CDR2 is FQNNGV. The CDR3 consists of 16 residues.

CDR3 sequence: CASRFRLAGGLTDTQYF. For the CDR3, the DNA is TGTGCAAGTCGCTTCCGTCTAGCGGGGGGGCTAACAGATACGCAGTATTTT. The chain carries TRBV12-2 and TRBJ2-3; no DNA check was done on the table's D call, TRBD2. TRBV12-2 is a documented pseudogene. This CDR3 is built from 17 residues.

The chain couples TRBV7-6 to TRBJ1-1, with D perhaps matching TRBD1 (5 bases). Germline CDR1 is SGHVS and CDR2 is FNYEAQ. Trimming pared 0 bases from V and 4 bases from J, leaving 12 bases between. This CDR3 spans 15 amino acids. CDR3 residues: CASSLAAGGTTEAFF. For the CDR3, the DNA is TGTGCCAGCAGCTTAGCTGCGGGAGGGACCACTGAAGCTTTCTTT.

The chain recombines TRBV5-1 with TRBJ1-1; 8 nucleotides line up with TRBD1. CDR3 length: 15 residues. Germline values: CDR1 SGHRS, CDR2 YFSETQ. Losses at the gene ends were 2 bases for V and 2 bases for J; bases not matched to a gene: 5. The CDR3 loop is CASSFHGQGNTEAFF. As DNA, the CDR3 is TGCGCCAGCAGCTTCCACGGACAGGGTAACACTGAAGCTTTCTTT.